Presented here are 19 T cell receptor beta chains from one specimen sequenced in a study of PD-1 blockade in mismatch repair-deficient tumors. Clones were read by immunoSEQ multiplex PCR, and TCRdb kept only the in-frame ones, dropping some. The sample lists tens of thousands of clones; 80% to 90% were seen once. The material was peripheral blood, obtained 44 weeks after starting pembrolizumab. The source is an adult with mismatch repair-deficient cancer.

The V gene is TRBV27, the J gene TRBJ2-1; D uncertain. This CDR3 is built from 11 residues. The V end lost 0 bases, the J end lost 6 bases, and 0 bases lay between the germline ends. CDR1 and CDR2 from the germline V gene are MNHEY and SMNVEV (reference sequence). Here the CDR3 reads CASSLSNEQFF. The CDR3 region has the DNA TGTGCCAGCAGTTTATCCAATGAGCAGTTCTTC.

This chain joins TRBV5-4 and TRBJ2-4; D unclear. Germline V gene sequence: CDR1 SGHNT, CDR2 YYREEE (reference sequence). V lost 2 bases to trimming and J lost 1 base, with 10 bases between them. The CDR3 is 15 residues long. The CDR3 loop reads CASSLIGFAKNIQYF. CDR3 nucleotide sequence: TGTGCCAGCAGCTTAATAGGGTTCGCCAAAAACATTCAGTACTTC.

The chain has TRBV9 and TRBJ2-3; 7 bases line up with TRBD1. Trimming cost V 3 bases and J 6 bases; bases outside gene matches: 4. The CDR3 contains 13 residues. CDR1 and CDR2 (germline): SGDLS, YYNGEE. This CDR3 reads CASSAEDRDTQYF. The DNA of the CDR3 is TGTGCCAGCAGCGCGGAGGACAGGGATACGCAGTATTTT.

The V call is TRBV5-4, the J call TRBJ2-1; D assignment may be TRBD1 or TRBD2 (5 bases each). Trimming left V 5 bases short and J 0 bases short, with 9 bases between. Germline-derived CDR1 and CDR2 are SGHNT and YYREEE (reference sequence). The CDR3 consists of 14 residues. CDR3 coding DNA: TGTGCCAGCAGTCCAGGGAGCTCCTACAATGAGCAGTTCTTC. Amino acid sequence: CASSPGSSYNEQFF.

This chain joins TRBV9 and TRBJ2-2; D is ambiguous. CDR1 and CDR2 (germline): SGDLS, YYNGEE. The CDR3 length is 12 residues. Trimming removed 4 bases at V and 0 bases at J, with 1 base between. CDR3 sequence reads: CASSSNTGELFF. The CDR3 DNA follows: TGTGCCAGCAGCTCGAACACCGGGGAGCTGTTTTTT.

The chain is built from TRBV6-5 and TRBJ2-5; the D gene is possibly TRBD1 (6 bases). The CDR3 length is 11 residues. Germline CDR1 and CDR2: MNHEY and SVGAGI. Trimming took off 8 bases at V and 13 bases at J, with 17 bases between the two ends. CDR3 in DNA: TGTGCCAGCCAAGGGGGTATTCATGCGTACTTC. Translation gives CASQGGIHAYF.

The chain has TRBV7-2 and TRBJ2-7; 8 bases align to TRBD1. CDR3 length equals 16 residues. V lost 0 bases to trimming and J lost 4 bases; unmatched junction nucleotides: 8. Germline V CDR1 and CDR2: SGHTA, FQGNSA. In DNA, the CDR3 is TGTGCCAGCAGCTTAGCTTCAGGGGGCTCGGGATACGAGCAGTACTTC. Translated, it gives CASSLASGGSGYEQYF.

V and J are TRBV21-1 and TRBJ1-4. TRBV21-1 is labeled a pseudogene. The length of the CDR3 is 17 residues. Here the CDR3 DNA reads TGTGCCAGCAGCAGGGGGGGAACTGTGTCGACTAATGAAAAACTGTTTTTT. It is translated as CASSRGGTVSTNEKLFF.

This chain links TRBV5-1 with TRBJ2-7, with 8 bases fitting TRBD2. The J segment lost 6 bases and the V segment lost 0 bases, leaving 5 bases of the junction unmatched. Germline V CDR1 and CDR2: SGHRS, YFSETQ. The CDR3 extends over 14 amino acids. The chain's CDR3 is CASSLELAGGEQYF. The CDR3 DNA reads as TGCGCCAGCAGCTTGGAGCTAGCGGGCGGCGAGCAGTACTTC.

The rearrangement links TRBV15 to TRBJ2-3; D unclear. Germline assignment: CDR1 LNHNV and CDR2 YYDKDF (reference sequence). CDR3 length: 14 residues. The germline V and J ends were trimmed by 0 bases and 6 bases, with 10 bases remaining between them. This chain's CDR3 is CATSRDLHLDTQYF. The CDR3 coding sequence is TGTGCCACCAGCAGAGATTTACATCTCGATACGCAGTATTTT. The variable domain in full, with the rest retrieved from reference TRBV15 and TRBJ2-3, is DAMVIQNPRYQVTQFGKPVTLSCSQTLNHNVMYWYQQKSSQAPKLLFHYYDKDFNNEADTPDNFQSRRPNTSFCFLDIRSPGLGDTAMYLCATSRDLHLDTQYFGPGTRLTVL.

This chain connects TRBV2 to TRBJ2-2, with TRBD2 matching over 13 bases. The J segment lost 4 bases and the V segment lost 7 bases, leaving 3 bases of the junction unmatched. The CDR3 spans 15 residues. Germline V CDR1 and CDR2: SNHLY, FYNNEI. CDR3 sequence (DNA): TGTGCCAGCACCGGGACTAGCGGGACCACCGGGGAGCTGTTTTTT. Translated: CASTGTSGTTGELFF.

This clone has just one count. A much larger clonotype is one base distant, so this may be a read error. V and J are TRBV6-5 and TRBJ2-7; 7 positions agree with TRBD1. With V trimmed by 6 bases and J by 1 base, 9 bases remained unmatched. Germline values: CDR1 MNHEY, CDR2 SVGAGI. The CDR3 loop spans 15 amino acids. This chain's CDR3 is CASRWDSPISYEQYF. The CDR3 DNA follows: TGTGCCAGCAGATGGGACAGTCCGATTTCCTACGAGCAGTACTTC.

The chain carries TRBV10-3 and TRBJ2-6; 7 bases align to TRBD1. J gave up 1 base and V 3 bases, and 9 bases lay outside the gene matches. Looked up from germline, CDR1 is ENHRY and CDR2 is SYGVKD. This CDR3 is built from 18 residues. In DNA, the CDR3 is TGTGCCATCAGTGACGAGAAATACAGGGGATCTGGGGCCAACGTCCTGACTTTC. Its translation is CAISDEKYRGSGANVLTF.

The rearrangement joins TRBV11-2 to TRBJ1-1; possibly TRBD1 for D (6 bases). V lost 0 bases and J lost 10, with 12 bases in between. CDR1 is SGHAT and CDR2 is FQNNGV in the germline V gene. The CDR3 has 13 amino acids. The CDR3 region is CASSLDLRRGAFF. The CDR3, as DNA: TGTGCCAGCAGCTTAGATCTTCGCAGGGGAGCTTTCTTT. The entire variable domain, with the rest obtained from reference TRBV11-2 and TRBJ1-1, is as follows: EAGVAQSPRYKIIEKRQSVAFWCNPISGHATLYWYQQILGQGPKLLIQFQNNGVVDDSQLPKDRFSAERLKGVDSTLKIQPAKLEDSAVYLCASSLDLRRGAFFGQGTRLTVV.

This clone was seen just once. The chain employs TRBV27 and TRBJ1-1; maybe TRBD1 (6 bases). The germline V and J ends were trimmed by 3 bases and 0 bases, with 14 bases remaining between them. CDR3 size: 16 residues. The germline CDR1 and CDR2 sequences are MNHEY and SMNVEV (reference sequence). CDR3 bases: TGTGCCAGCAGTTTGGGGGACAAGACAGTGAACACTGAAGCTTTCTTT. Translating it yields CASSLGDKTVNTEAFF.

In this sample, this clone turned up once. The gene calls are TRBV7-9 and TRBJ1-1; 8 bases map to TRBD1. The CDR3 length is 17 residues. Germline loops: CDR1 SEHNR, CDR2 FQNEAQ (reference sequence). The V gene end was trimmed by 2 bases and the J gene end by 0 bases; junction bases not matched to a gene: 8. As DNA, the CDR3 is TGTGCCAGCAGCTTATTAGGGCAGGGGGCGATGAACACTGAAGCTTTCTTT. This translates into CASSLLGQGAMNTEAFF. Filled out from reference TRBV7-9 and TRBJ1-1, the complete variable domain reads DTGVSQNPRHKITKRGQNVTFRCDPISEHNRLYWYRQTLGQGPEFLTYFQNEAQLEKSRLLSDRFSAERPKGSFSTLEIQRTEQGDSAMYLCASSLLGQGAMNTEAFFGQGTRLTVV.

The chain recombines TRBV5-1 with TRBJ2-3; D unresolved. The CDR3 is 15 amino acids. V was shortened by 4 bases and J by 7 bases, with 19 bases between the two germline ends. In germline, CDR1 is SGHRS, CDR2 YFSETQ. The DNA for the CDR3 is TGCGCCAGCAGCCTACCGCCCCCTGACTCATATACGCAGTATTTT. Amino acid sequence: CASSLPPPDSYTQYF. Combining the CDR3 with reference TRBV5-1 and TRBJ2-3 gives the whole variable domain KAGVTQTPRYLIKTRGQQVTLSCSPISGHRSVSWYQQTPGQGLQFLFEYFSETQRNKGNFPGRFSGRQFSNSRSEMNVSTLELGDSALYLCASSLPPPDSYTQYFGPGTRLTVL.

This clone is medium-sized by share. The chain couples TRBV19 to TRBJ2-7; the D is unclear. The CDR3 contains 13 residues. Germline-derived CDR1 and CDR2 are LNHDA and SQIVND (reference sequence). Trimming shortened V by 6 bases and J by 0 bases, and 9 bases separated the two germline ends. The CDR3 here is CASSWGSSYEQYF. CDR3 bases: TGTGCCAGTAGCTGGGGTAGCTCCTACGAGCAGTACTTC.

The V gene is TRBV11-3, the J gene TRBJ2-7, with TRBD1 matching 10 bases. CDR1 is SGHNT, CDR2 YENEEA, per germline. CDR3 length: 14 amino acids. V shed 5 bases and J 6 bases; nucleotides not matched to a gene: 7. The CDR3 loop is CASSPPGTGAEQYF. In DNA form, the CDR3 reads TGTGCCAGCAGCCCCCCCGGGACAGGGGCCGAGCAGTACTTC.